The clone carrying this TCR beta chain was seen a single time. Its cognate antigen is unknown. The sample comes from a study of T cells after posttransplantation cyclophosphamide. The study, taken as a whole, reports: Recipient CMV seropositivity and CMV reactivation strongly tracked TRB clonality. Later post-transplant blood repertoires were often dominated by donor CD8+ memory clones. Tissue-infiltrating T cells from skin or gut overlapped little with blood T cells.

The naive gate required viable CD3+CD4+ or CD3+CD8+ cells with CCR7+CD45RA+CD45RO-CD95-CD27+CD28+ phenotype. The J segment lost 7 bases and the V segment lost 3 bases, leaving 9 bases of the junction unmatched. The CDR3 covers 14 residues. Germline CDR1 and CDR2: GTSNPN and SVGIG (reference sequence). Profiling relied on immunoSEQ multiplex PCR, and the TCRdb table lists in-frame clones only, not all of them. The sample lists more than 30,000 clones, around nine tenths occurring once. Material: naive CD4+ T cells sorted from PBMCs. The clonotype was recovered from a woman aged 60-75 years in good health, CMV-negative, and a related stem cell transplant donor. V gene TRBV30 combines with J gene TRBJ1-5; 7 bases are a match to TRBD1. The CDR3: CAWSVGTAGQPQHF. CDR3 bases: TGTGCCTGGAGCGTTGGGACAGCCGGGCAGCCCCAGCATTTT.